This passage covers 20 T cell receptor beta chains from one sample sequenced in a study of Graves' ophthalmopathy and Graves' hyperthyroidism. Amplification of TCR beta CDR3 regions used RNA transcripts. A first-round RT-PCR used HTBI primers, followed by a second-round multiplex PCR. TCRdb processed the multiplex PCR reads anew with MiXCR; each CDR3 protein has one entry. The sample lists 350,000 to 400,000 distinct CDR3 sequences, approximately 20% seen once, with roughly 1.5% in the top ten. The sequenced material came from peripheral blood. All receptors derive from a woman in her late teens or twenties with Graves' ophthalmopathy.

This clonotype was observed at least ten times. The chain joins TRBV7-2 to TRBJ2-5, with 11 nucleotides matching TRBD2. Trimming took 5 bases from V and 7 from J; bases not matched to a gene: 12. Germline CDR1 is SGHTA and CDR2 is FQGNSA. This CDR3 is built from 16 residues. The CDR3 reads CASSPGTSGQSGTQYF. The CDR3 coding sequence is TGTGCCAGCAGCCCCGGGACTAGCGGACAGAGCGGGACCCAGTACTTC.

At least ten counts were recorded for this clonotype. This chain links TRBV5-1 with TRBJ2-7; D is ambiguous. This CDR3 contains 14 residues. Trimming removed 5 bases from V and 1 base from J, with 13 bases in between. Germline V gives CDR1 SGHRS, CDR2 YFSETQ. The CDR3 region is CASRMTTLSYEQYF. The CDR3 DNA follows: TGCGCCAGCAGGATGACAACCCTATCCTACGAGCAGTACTTC.

In its sample, this clonotype was seen many times. The rearrangement links TRBV2 to TRBJ1-2, with D uncertain. Trimming cost V 4 bases and J 8 bases, with 17 bases left between them. The CDR3 length is 14 residues. Per the germline V gene, CDR1 is SNHLY and CDR2 is FYNNEI. The CDR3 loop reads CASSGGNSPWGYTF. The DNA of the CDR3 is TGTGCCAGCAGTGGGGGTAACAGTCCGTGGGGCTACACCTTC.

This clonotype has a count of ten or more. The chain carries TRBV27 and TRBJ2-5; 7 nucleotides match TRBD2. After removal of 2 bases from V and 4 bases from J, the junction contained 13 bases not matched to a gene. This CDR3 contains 17 residues. CDR1 and CDR2 from the germline V gene are MNHEY and SMNVEV (reference sequence). The chain's CDR3 is CASSLRFFGTNGETQYF. The CDR3 DNA reads as TGTGCCAGCAGTTTACGATTTTTCGGGACTAACGGAGAGACCCAGTACTTC.

This clonotype was counted ten times or more. The chain recombines TRBV5-5 with TRBJ2-5; possible D gene TRBD2, 6 bases. CDR1 is SGHKS, CDR2 YYEKEE, per germline (reference sequence). Trimming removed 3 bases at V and 7 bases at J, with 13 bases between. This CDR3 contains 13 residues. CDR3 region: CASSSSSAATQYF. In DNA, the CDR3 is TGTGCCAGCAGCTCCTCTAGCGCGGCGACCCAGTACTTC.

This clonotype was picked up many times. This sequence joins TRBV7-2 and TRBJ1-5; D gene ambiguous. The germline V and J ends were trimmed by 5 bases and 4 bases, with 12 bases remaining between them. CDR3 length: 14 residues. Germline CDR1 is SGHTA and CDR2 is FQGNSA. The chain's CDR3 is CASSKVIGNQPQHF. For the CDR3, the DNA is TGTGCCAGCAGCAAAGTTATAGGGAATCAGCCCCAGCATTTT. The whole variable domain, filled in from reference TRBV7-2 and TRBJ1-5, reads GAGVSQSPSNKVTEKGKDVELRCDPISGHTALYWYRQSLGQGLEFLIYFQGNSAPDKSGLPSDRFSAERTGGSVSTLTIQRTQQEDSAVYLCASSKVIGNQPQHFGDGTRLSIL.

This clonotype was recorded many times. The V and J genes are TRBV30 and TRBJ1-6; D is unclear. Germline V CDR1 and CDR2: GTSNPN, SVGIG (reference sequence). The CDR3 length is 13 residues. The V and J ends lost 1 base and 9 bases respectively, with 10 bases between them. Here the CDR3 DNA reads TGTGCCTGGAGTGAAACGGAGGTTTCACCCCTCCACTTT. Amino acid sequence: CAWSETEVSPLHF.

This clonotype was observed at least ten times. The J gene is TRBJ1-2, the V gene TRBV6-2 or TRBV6-3; D remains ambiguous. V was pared by 2 bases and J by 4 bases, with 20 bases between. The CDR3 totals 17 residues. Germline CDR1 reads MNHEY; CDR2 reads SVGEGT. CDR3 amino acids: CASSYVPSATGSYGYTF. The CDR3 nucleotides read TGTGCCAGCAGTTACGTCCCCTCAGCTACGGGAAGCTATGGCTACACCTTC.

This clonotype occurred a few times. V usage is TRBV20-1 and J usage is TRBJ2-2; 8 bases fit TRBD2. With 5 bases clipped from V and 6 bases from J, the junction kept 5 bases outside the gene matches. CDR1 is DFQATT, CDR2 SNEGSKA, per germline (reference sequence). The CDR3 is 13 amino acids. The CDR3 spells CSAPGRVAGELFF. The CDR3 bases are TGCAGTGCTCCCGGGAGGGTGGCCGGGGAGCTGTTTTTT.

This clonotype was seen only a few times. V gene TRBV15 combines with J gene TRBJ2-7; 8 positions match TRBD2. CDR1 and CDR2 (germline): LNHNV, YYDKDF (reference sequence). The CDR3 has 15 amino acids. V lost 0 bases and J lost 3; bases outside the gene matches: 4. The CDR3 region is CATSRDREGNYEQYF. CDR3 DNA: TGTGCCACCAGCAGAGATCGGGAGGGTAACTACGAGCAGTACTTC.

Points on this clonotype: A read error may be the cause here, since a much bigger clone is one base away. V usage is TRBV6-1 and J usage is TRBJ1-5; the D gene is possibly TRBD1 (6 bases). Germline loops: CDR1 MNHNS, CDR2 SASEGT. The V end was cut by 6 bases, the J end by 0 bases, with 12 bases between. The CDR3 is made up of 15 amino acids. The CDR3 loop is CASRAGAYSNQPQHF. CDR3 sequence (DNA): TGTGCCAGCAGAGCAGGGGCATATAGCAATCAGCCCCAGCATTTT.

This clonotype was recorded at least ten times. This chain connects TRBV12-5 to TRBJ1-1, with D hard to call. The CDR3 has 14 amino acids. Germline V gene lookup returns CDR1 LGHNT and CDR2 FRNRAP. V was cut by 5 bases and J by 5 bases, with 15 bases left in between. The CDR3 protein is CASGTGPRRTEAFF. In DNA, the CDR3 is TGTGCTAGTGGTACCGGCCCTCGTCGGACTGAAGCTTTCTTT.

This clonotype has ten or more counts. The V gene is TRBV5-1, the J gene TRBJ1-2, with D perhaps TRBD1 (6 bases). Germline CDR1 is SGHRS and CDR2 is YFSETQ. Trimming cost V 4 bases and J 3 bases, with 13 bases left between them. The length of the CDR3 is 14 residues. The CDR3 sequence: CASSPTWTDYGYTF. The CDR3 DNA follows: TGCGCCAGCAGCCCGACCTGGACAGACTATGGCTACACCTTC. The whole variable domain, remainder taken from reference TRBV5-1 and TRBJ1-2, is KAGVTQTPRYLIKTRGQQVTLSCSPISGHRSVSWYQQTPGQGLQFLFEYFSETQRNKGNFPGRFSGRQFSNSRSEMNVSTLELGDSALYLCASSPTWTDYGYTFGSGTRLTVV.

The rearrangement links TRBV20-1 to TRBJ1-2, with D maybe TRBD1 (6 bases). The CDR3 spans 14 residues. Germline-derived CDR1 and CDR2 are DFQATT and SNEGSKA (reference sequence). V was clipped by 1 base and J by 2 bases, with 11 bases between them. CDR3 in DNA: TGCAGTGCTAGAGTGGCAGGGGTGAACTATGGCTACACCTTC. This gives the protein CSARVAGVNYGYTF.

This clonotype appeared many times. The V and J genes are TRBV9 and TRBJ1-3, with 7 nucleotides matching TRBD1. Germline CDR1 is SGDLS and CDR2 is YYNGEE. V was clipped by 1 base and J by 0 bases; unmatched bases: 4. The length of the CDR3 is 16 residues. DNA of the CDR3: TGTGCCAGCAGCGTATTCGGACAGGACTCTGGAAACACCATATATTTT. This sequence encodes CASSVFGQDSGNTIYF.

This clonotype was seen at least ten times. The chain carries TRBV3-1 and TRBJ1-2; tentatively, D is TRBD1 (5 bases). Trimming took 4 bases from V and 8 from J, leaving 14 bases between them. Per the germline V gene, CDR1 is LGHDT and CDR2 is YNNKEL (reference sequence). CDR3 length: 13 amino acids. CDR3 nucleotides: TGTGCCAGCAGCCCTCGAAGGGACCGGGGCTACACCTTC. This encodes CASSPRRDRGYTF.

This clonotype was detected many times. This chain links TRBV5-1 with TRBJ2-5, with D perhaps matching TRBD1 (5 bases). This CDR3 is built from 14 residues. Trimming left V 3 bases short and J 1 base short, with 10 bases between. Looked up from germline, CDR1 is SGHRS and CDR2 is YFSETQ. The CDR3 loop is CASSWTPTQETQYF. CDR3 nucleotides: TGCGCCAGCAGCTGGACACCGACCCAAGAGACCCAGTACTTC.

This clonotype was recorded only once. The chain combines TRBV7-6 with TRBJ1-6; TRBD1 might be the D (5 bases). Germline lookup yields CDR1 SGHVS and CDR2 FNYEAQ. This CDR3 is 13 amino acids long. V shed 3 bases and J shed 10 bases, with 10 bases lying between them. CDR3 residues: CASSFGTSSPLHF. CDR3 bases: TGTGCCAGCAGCTTTGGGACCAGCTCACCCCTCCACTTT.

There are many counts of this clonotype. The rearrangement joins TRBV19 to TRBJ2-7; 9 bases match TRBD1. CDR3 size: 15 residues. With V trimmed by 6 bases and J by 1 base, 7 bases remained unmatched. The V gene's germline CDR1 is LNHDA and CDR2 SQIVND (reference sequence). CDR3 DNA: TGTGCCAGTAGCAACACGGGACAGGGTTCCTACGAGCAGTACTTC. This sequence encodes CASSNTGQGSYEQYF.

This clonotype was recorded at least ten times. The chain is built from TRBV13 and TRBJ1-1, with 7 bases aligning to TRBD1. The V gene end was trimmed by 7 bases and the J gene end by 10 bases; junction bases not matched to a gene: 15. This CDR3 region has 14 residues. Germline V gene sequence: CDR1 PRHDT, CDR2 FYEKMQ (reference sequence). CDR3 residues: CASNPERRGRLAFF. As DNA, the CDR3 is TGTGCCAGCAACCCGGAGAGGAGGGGGCGATTAGCTTTCTTT.